A single sample gave rise to the 10 T cell receptor beta chains below, sequenced in a study of blood T cell repertoires in COVID-19. Assay used: immunoSEQ multiplex PCR; TCRdb lists only in-frame clones, some missing. The data hold 120,000 or so clones, with 80% observed a single time. Input material: peripheral blood. These receptor sequences come from a human donor in a cohort sampled during active COVID-19.

The chain is built from TRBV7-2 and TRBJ2-2; 7 bases align to TRBD1. V lost 6 bases, J lost 4 bases, and 11 bases stayed unmatched. Germline V gene lookup returns CDR1 SGHTA and CDR2 FQGNSA. The CDR3 runs 16 residues. DNA of the CDR3: TGTGCCAGCAGACCACAGGGGAACCGCGGCACCGGGGAGCTGTTTTTT. Translating it yields CASRPQGNRGTGELFF. The whole variable domain, remainder taken from reference TRBV7-2 and TRBJ2-2, is GAGVSQSPSNKVTEKGKDVELRCDPISGHTALYWYRQSLGQGLEFLIYFQGNSAPDKSGLPSDRFSAERTGGSVSTLTIQRTQQEDSAVYLCASRPQGNRGTGELFFGEGSRLTVL.

The CDR3 DNA reads TGTGCCTGGAGAGCCACGGGACTAGGTATCCACAATGAGCAGTTCTTC. It encodes CAWRATGLGIHNEQFF. The rearrangement links TRBV30 to TRBJ2-1, with TRBD2 matching 8 bases. Germline assignment: CDR1 GTSNPN and CDR2 SVGIG (reference sequence). V trimming: 3 bases; J trimming: 5 bases; junction bases outside the gene matches: 12. The CDR3 contains 16 residues.

This chain joins TRBV12-3 or TRBV12-4 and TRBJ1-4; D uncertain. The CDR3 has 13 residues. With 5 bases removed from V and 4 bases from J, the gap between germline ends came to 8 bases. DNA for the CDR3: TGTGCCAGCAGTGTCGAGCTTAATGAAAAACTGTTTTTT. It yields the protein CASSVELNEKLFF.

V usage is TRBV20-1 and J usage is TRBJ2-7; the D gene is possibly TRBD1 (6 bases). The germline V gene encodes CDR1 DFQATT and CDR2 SNEGSKA (reference sequence). V gave up 3 bases and J gave up 5 bases, with 8 bases separating them. The CDR3 runs 11 residues. Here the CDR3 DNA reads TGCAGTGCTAGTCGACAGGACGAGCAGTACTTC. Residues: CSASRQDEQYF.

This clone was seen a handful of times. The CDR3 nucleotides read TGTGCCAGCAGCTTGGGCGGGGGGGGCCACGGCGAGCAGTACTTC. Translation: CASSLGGGGHGEQYF. The V and J genes are TRBV7-6 and TRBJ2-7; 9 nucleotides agree with TRBD2. The CDR3 has 15 residues. The ends lost 3 bases at V and 6 bases at J; junction bases unmatched: 9. Per the germline V gene, CDR1 is SGHVS and CDR2 is FNYEAQ.

The chain is built from TRBV10-3 and TRBJ2-7; TRBD1 might be the D (6 bases). Germline values: CDR1 ENHRY, CDR2 SYGVKD. There are 14 residues in the CDR3. V dropped 3 bases and J dropped 1 base, with 10 bases sitting between them. In nucleotides, the CDR3 is TGTGCCATCAGTGATAACGACAGGTCCTACGAGCAGTACTTC. It specifies CAISDNDRSYEQYF.

J is TRBJ2-7 and V is TRBV9; D is unresolved. Trimming removed 5 bases at V and 0 bases at J, with 9 bases between. This CDR3 contains 13 residues. Per the germline V gene, CDR1 is SGDLS and CDR2 is YYNGEE. The CDR3 reads CASRGPTSYEQYF. In nucleotides, the CDR3 is TGTGCCAGCAGGGGCCCTACCTCCTACGAGCAGTACTTC.

The V gene is TRBV6-5, the J gene TRBJ1-2; possibly TRBD1 for D (5 bases). Between the trimmed V and J ends, which lost 2 bases and 2 bases, there was a span of 15 bases. Germline V gene lookup returns CDR1 MNHEY and CDR2 SVGAGI. CDR3 length: 16 residues. The CDR3 nucleotides read TGTGCCAGCAGTTACGACCAGGGCGCAAACAACTATGGCTACACCTTC. Residues: CASSYDQGANNYGYTF.

In this sample, this clone turned up once. V and J are TRBV7-8 and TRBJ1-2; D is ambiguous. Trimming took 7 bases from V and 2 from J, leaving 20 bases between them. Germline V lookup: CDR1 SGHVS, CDR2 FQNEAQ. The CDR3 has 16 residues. CDR3 coding DNA: TGTGCCAGCACCCAAGCTGTCGGAGGGTTAAACTATGGCTACACCTTC. This translates into CASTQAVGGLNYGYTF.

This rearrangement joins TRBV10-3 to TRBJ2-5, with TRBD1 matching 8 bases. The V and J ends lost 4 bases and 2 bases, in that order; junction bases with no gene match: 6. This CDR3 comprises 15 residues. Germline V lookup: CDR1 ENHRY, CDR2 SYGVKD. The CDR3 sequence: CAISGERTGQETQYF. CDR3 bases: TGTGCCATCAGTGGGGAAAGGACAGGGCAAGAGACCCAGTACTTC.